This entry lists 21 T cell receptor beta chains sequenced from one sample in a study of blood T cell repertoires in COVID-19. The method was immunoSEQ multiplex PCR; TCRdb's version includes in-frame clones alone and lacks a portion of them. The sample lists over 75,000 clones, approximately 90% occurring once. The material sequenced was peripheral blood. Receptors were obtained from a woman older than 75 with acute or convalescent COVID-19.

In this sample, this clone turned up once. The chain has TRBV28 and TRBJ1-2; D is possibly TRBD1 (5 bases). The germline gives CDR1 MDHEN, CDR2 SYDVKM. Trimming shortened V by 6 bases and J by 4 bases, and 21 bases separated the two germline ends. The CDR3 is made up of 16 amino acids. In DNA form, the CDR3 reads TGTGCCAGCAGCGGGACTACGCCCGGCGGACTCTATGGCTACACCTTC. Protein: CASSGTTPGGLYGYTF.

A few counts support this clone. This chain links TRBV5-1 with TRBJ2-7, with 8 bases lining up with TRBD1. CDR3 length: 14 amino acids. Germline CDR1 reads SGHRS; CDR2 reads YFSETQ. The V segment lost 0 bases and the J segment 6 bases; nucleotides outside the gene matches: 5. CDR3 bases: TGCGCCAGCAGCTTGGAGTGGACAGGGAGCGAGCAGTACTTC. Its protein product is CASSLEWTGSEQYF. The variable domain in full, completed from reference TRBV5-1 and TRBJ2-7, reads KAGVTQTPRYLIKTRGQQVTLSCSPISGHRSVSWYQQTPGQGLQFLFEYFSETQRNKGNFPGRFSGRQFSNSRSEMNVSTLELGDSALYLCASSLEWTGSEQYFGPGTRLTVT.

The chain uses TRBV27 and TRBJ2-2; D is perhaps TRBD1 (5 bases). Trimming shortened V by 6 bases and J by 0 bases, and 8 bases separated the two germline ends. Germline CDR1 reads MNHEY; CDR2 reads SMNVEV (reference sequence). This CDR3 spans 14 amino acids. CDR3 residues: CASRRQTNTGELFF. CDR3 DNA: TGTGCCAGCAGAAGACAGACGAACACCGGGGAGCTGTTTTTT.

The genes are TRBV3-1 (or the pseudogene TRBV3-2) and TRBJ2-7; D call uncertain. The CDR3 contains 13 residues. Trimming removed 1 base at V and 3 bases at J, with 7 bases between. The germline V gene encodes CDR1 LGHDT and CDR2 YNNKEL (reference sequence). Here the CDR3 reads CASSQVSSYEQYF. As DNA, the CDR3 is TGTGCCAGCAGCCAAGTCTCGAGCTACGAGCAGTACTTC.

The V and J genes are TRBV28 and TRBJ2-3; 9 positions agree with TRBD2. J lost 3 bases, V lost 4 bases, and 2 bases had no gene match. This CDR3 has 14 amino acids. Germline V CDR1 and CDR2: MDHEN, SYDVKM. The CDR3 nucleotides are TGTGCCAGCAGTTCCGCGGGGGGGACAGATACGCAGTATTTT. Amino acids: CASSSAGGTDTQYF.

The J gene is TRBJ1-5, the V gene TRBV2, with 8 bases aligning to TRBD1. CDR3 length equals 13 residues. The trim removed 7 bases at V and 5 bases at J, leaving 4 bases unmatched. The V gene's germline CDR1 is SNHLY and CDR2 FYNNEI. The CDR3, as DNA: TGTGCCAGCAAAGGACAGGGACATCAGCCCCAGCATTTT. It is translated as CASKGQGHQPQHF.

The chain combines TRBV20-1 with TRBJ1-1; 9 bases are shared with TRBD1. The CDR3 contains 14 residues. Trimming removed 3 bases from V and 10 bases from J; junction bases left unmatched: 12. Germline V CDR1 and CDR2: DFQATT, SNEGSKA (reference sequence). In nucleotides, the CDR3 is TGCAGTGCTAGTCGTCGACAGGGGGGCAGGGTAGCTTTCTTT. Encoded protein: CSASRRQGGRVAFF.

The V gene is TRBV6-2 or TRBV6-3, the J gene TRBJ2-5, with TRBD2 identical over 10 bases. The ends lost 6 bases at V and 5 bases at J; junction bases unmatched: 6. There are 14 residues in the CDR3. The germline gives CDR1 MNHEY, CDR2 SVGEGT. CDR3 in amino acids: CASSEAGGPETQYF. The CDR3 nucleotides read TGTGCCAGCAGCGAAGCGGGGGGGCCGGAGACCCAGTACTTC.

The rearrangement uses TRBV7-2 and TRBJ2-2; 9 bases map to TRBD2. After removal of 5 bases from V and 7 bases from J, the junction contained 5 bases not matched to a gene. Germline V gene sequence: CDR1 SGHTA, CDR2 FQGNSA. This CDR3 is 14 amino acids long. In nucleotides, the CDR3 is TGTGCCAGCAGCGCGGGGGGGACCGGCGGGGAGCTGTTTTTT. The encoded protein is CASSAGGTGGELFF.

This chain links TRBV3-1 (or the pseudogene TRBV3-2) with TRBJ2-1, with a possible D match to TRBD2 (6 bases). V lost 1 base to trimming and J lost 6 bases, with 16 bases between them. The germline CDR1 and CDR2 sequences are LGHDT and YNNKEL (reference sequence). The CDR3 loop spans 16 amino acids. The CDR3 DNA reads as TGTGCCAGCAGCCAAGTCTTCGGGACTGACGTCAATGAGCAGTTCTTC. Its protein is CASSQVFGTDVNEQFF.

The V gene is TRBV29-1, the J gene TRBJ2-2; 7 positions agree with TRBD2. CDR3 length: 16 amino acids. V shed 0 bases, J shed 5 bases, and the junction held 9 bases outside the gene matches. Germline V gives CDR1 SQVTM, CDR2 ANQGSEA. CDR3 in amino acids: CSVEDLRGYATGELFF. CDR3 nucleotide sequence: TGCAGCGTTGAAGATCTGCGGGGGTATGCAACCGGGGAGCTGTTTTTT.

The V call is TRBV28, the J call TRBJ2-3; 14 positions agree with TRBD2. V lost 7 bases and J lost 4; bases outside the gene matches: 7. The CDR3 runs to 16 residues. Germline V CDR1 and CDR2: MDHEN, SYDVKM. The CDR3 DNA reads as TGTGCCAGCACTCCCGGACTAGCGGGAGGACCAGATACGCAGTATTTT. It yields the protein CASTPGLAGGPDTQYF.

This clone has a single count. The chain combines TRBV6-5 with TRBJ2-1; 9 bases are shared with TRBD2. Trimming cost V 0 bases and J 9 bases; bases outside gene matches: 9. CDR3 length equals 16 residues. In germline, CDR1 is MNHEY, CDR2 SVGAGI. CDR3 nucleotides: TGTGCCAGCAGTTACTCGGGACTGCGGGGGGGCGGTGAGCAGTTCTTC. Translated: CASSYSGLRGGGEQFF.

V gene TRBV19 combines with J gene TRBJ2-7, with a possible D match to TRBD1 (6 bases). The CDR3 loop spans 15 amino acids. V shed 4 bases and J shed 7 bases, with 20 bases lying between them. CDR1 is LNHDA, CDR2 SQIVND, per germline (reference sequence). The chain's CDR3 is CASSTLPTGFGEQYF. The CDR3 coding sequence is TGTGCCAGTAGTACTTTGCCAACAGGGTTCGGGGAGCAGTACTTC.

The DNA for the CDR3 is TGTGCCAGCAGCTCACTTTACGAGCAGTACTTC. Its translation: CASSSLYEQYF. The rearrangement links TRBV6-5 to TRBJ2-7; D is undetermined. CDR1 MNHEY and CDR2 SVGAGI come from the germline V gene. The CDR3 runs 11 residues. V was pared by 6 bases and J by 4 bases, with 7 bases between.

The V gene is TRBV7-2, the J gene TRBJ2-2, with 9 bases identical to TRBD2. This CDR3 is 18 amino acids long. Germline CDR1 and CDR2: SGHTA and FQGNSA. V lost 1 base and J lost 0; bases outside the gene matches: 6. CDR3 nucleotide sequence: TGTGCCAGCAGCTTAGTTGGTAGCGGGGGACCGAACACCGGGGAGCTGTTTTTT. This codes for CASSLVGSGGPNTGELFF. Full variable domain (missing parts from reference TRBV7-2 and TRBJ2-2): GAGVSQSPSNKVTEKGKDVELRCDPISGHTALYWYRQSLGQGLEFLIYFQGNSAPDKSGLPSDRFSAERTGGSVSTLTIQRTQQEDSAVYLCASSLVGSGGPNTGELFFGEGSRLTVL.

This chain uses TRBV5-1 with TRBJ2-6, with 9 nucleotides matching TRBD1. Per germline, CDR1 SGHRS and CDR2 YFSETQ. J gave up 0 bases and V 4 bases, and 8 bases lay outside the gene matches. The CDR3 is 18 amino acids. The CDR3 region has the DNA TGCGCCAGCAGCAAGGGACAGGGCCCCTTCTCTGGGGCCAACGTCCTGACTTTC. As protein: CASSKGQGPFSGANVLTF.

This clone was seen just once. CDR3 amino acids: CASSTRTGTTDTQYF. The DNA of the CDR3 is TGTGCCAGTAGTACGCGGACAGGGACCACAGATACGCAGTATTTT. The chain uses TRBV19 and TRBJ2-3, with 8 nucleotides matching TRBD1. This CDR3 is 15 amino acids long. Trimming removed 4 bases from V and 2 bases from J; junction bases left unmatched: 5. Germline V gene lookup returns CDR1 LNHDA and CDR2 SQIVND (reference sequence). Based on the CDR3 plus reference TRBV19 and TRBJ2-3, the full variable domain is DGGITQSPKYLFRKEGQNVTLSCEQNLNHDAMYWYRQDPGQGLRLIYYSQIVNDFQKGDIAEGYSVSREKKESFPLTVTSAQKNPTAFYLCASSTRTGTTDTQYFGPGTRLTVL.

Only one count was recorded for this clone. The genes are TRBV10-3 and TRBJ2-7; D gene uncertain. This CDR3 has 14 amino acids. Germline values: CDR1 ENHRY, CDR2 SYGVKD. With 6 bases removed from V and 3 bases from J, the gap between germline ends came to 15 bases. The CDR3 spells CAIRSLENVYEQYF. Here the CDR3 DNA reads TGTGCCATCAGGTCCCTAGAGAACGTCTACGAGCAGTACTTC.

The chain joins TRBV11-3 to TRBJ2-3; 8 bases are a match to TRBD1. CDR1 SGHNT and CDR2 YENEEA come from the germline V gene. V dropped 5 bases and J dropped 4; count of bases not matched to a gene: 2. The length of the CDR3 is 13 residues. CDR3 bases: TGTGCCAGCAGCCCGACAGGGGCAGATACGCAGTATTTT. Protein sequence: CASSPTGADTQYF.

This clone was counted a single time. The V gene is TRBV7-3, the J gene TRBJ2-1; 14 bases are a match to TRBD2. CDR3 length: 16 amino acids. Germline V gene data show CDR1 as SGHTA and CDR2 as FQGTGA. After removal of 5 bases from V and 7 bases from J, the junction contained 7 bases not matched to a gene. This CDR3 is CASSIRLAGGRNEQFF. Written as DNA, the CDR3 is TGTGCCAGCAGCATAAGACTAGCGGGGGGGAGAAATGAGCAGTTCTTC.